These 25 T cell receptor beta chains were sequenced from one sample in a study of blood T cell repertoires in COVID-19. This table comes from immunoSEQ multiplex PCR, and its TCRdb copy is limited to in-frame clones, with some not included. The sample yields roughly 200,000 clones, approximately 82% seen once. The source material was peripheral blood. The source of these receptors is a man aged 40-50 years with active or convalescent COVID-19.

V gene TRBV10-3 combines with J gene TRBJ2-5, with 7 bases that match TRBD1. Germline trimming cut 6 bases from V and 3 bases from J; bases unmatched to any gene: 4. The CDR3 spans 13 residues. In germline, CDR1 is ENHRY, CDR2 SYGVKD. CDR3 in amino acids: CAIRGQSKETQYF. CDR3 DNA sequence: TGTGCCATCAGGGGACAGTCTAAAGAGACCCAGTACTTC.

J is TRBJ2-1 and V is TRBV14; D remains unclear. With 4 bases removed from V and 7 bases from J, the gap between germline ends came to 8 bases. Germline CDR1 is SGHDN and CDR2 is FVKESK. There are 12 residues in the CDR3. The CDR3 reads CASSLLDNEQFF. The CDR3 coding sequence is TGTGCCAGCAGCCTTCTAGATAATGAGCAGTTCTTC. Full variable domain (outside the CDR3, taken from reference TRBV14 and TRBJ2-1): EAGVTQFPSHSVIEKGQTVTLRCDPISGHDNLYWYRRVMGKEIKFLLHFVKESKQDESGMPNNRFLAERTGGTYSTLKVQPAELEDSGVYFCASSLLDNEQFFGPGTRLTVL.

This chain uses TRBV2 with TRBJ2-1; 8 bases match TRBD2. This CDR3 spans 14 amino acids. CDR1 SNHLY and CDR2 FYNNEI come from the germline V gene. With 6 bases clipped from V and 12 bases from J, the junction kept 13 bases outside the gene matches. CDR3 loop: CASRALAGPGGQFF. Here the CDR3 DNA reads TGTGCCAGCAGGGCCCTAGCGGGCCCGGGTGGGCAGTTCTTC.

This clone was seen more than once but under ten times. This rearrangement joins TRBV5-4 to TRBJ1-5; D is unresolved. V was pared by 0 bases and J by 3 bases, with 10 bases between. CDR1 is SGHNT, CDR2 YYREEE, per germline (reference sequence). The CDR3 has 15 amino acids. Here the CDR3 reads CASSLDPSNNQPQHF. CDR3 DNA sequence: TGTGCCAGCAGCTTGGATCCTAGCAACAATCAGCCCCAGCATTTT.

In this sample, this clone turned up a few times. The chain has TRBV4-1 and TRBJ1-4; D might be TRBD1 (6 bases). Germline values: CDR1 MGHRA, CDR2 YSYEKL. V was shortened by 0 bases and J by 11 bases, with 16 bases between the two germline ends. The CDR3 consists of 15 residues. The CDR3 coding sequence is TGCGCCAGCAGCCAAGAGGGGGGGCTGGCTTGGAAACTGTTTTTT. Residues: CASSQEGGLAWKLFF.

The genes are TRBV18 and TRBJ2-6, with D hard to call. This CDR3 spans 15 amino acids. Looked up from germline, CDR1 is KGHSH and CDR2 is LQKENI. V shed 1 base and J shed 4 bases, with 8 bases lying between them. CDR3 DNA sequence: TGTGCCAGCTCACCACGGAGTGACGGGGCCAACGTCCTGACTTTC. Residues: CASSPRSDGANVLTF.

Only one count was recorded for this clone. The chain recombines TRBV6-5 with TRBJ2-5, with D possibly matching TRBD2 (6 bases). The CDR3 sequence is 15 residues long. Trimming took off 6 bases at V and 3 bases at J, with 17 bases between the two ends. The V gene's germline CDR1 is MNHEY and CDR2 SVGAGI. The CDR3 spells CASRPMGLAKETQYF. In DNA, the CDR3 is TGTGCCAGCAGACCCATGGGACTTGCAAAAGAGACCCAGTACTTC.

Only a few counts were recorded for this clone. The J gene is TRBJ2-7, the V gene TRBV6-4; D gene uncertain. Trimming stripped 9 bases from V and 1 base from J, with 16 bases between. The V gene's germline CDR1 is MRHNA and CDR2 SNTAGT. CDR3 length: 14 amino acids. The CDR3 sequence: CASPRRDLSYEQYF. The CDR3 DNA sequence: TGTGCCAGTCCCCGTAGAGACTTGTCCTACGAGCAGTACTTC.

This chain joins TRBV10-1 and TRBJ1-2; D is perhaps TRBD1 (6 bases). The CDR3 runs 17 residues. The germline V gene has CDR1 WNHNN and CDR2 SYGVQD (reference sequence). V was shortened by 2 bases and J by 0 bases, with 16 bases between the two germline ends. The CDR3 sequence is CASSEPGVGGANYGYTF. The CDR3 DNA reads as TGCGCCAGCAGTGAGCCCGGGGTAGGGGGGGCTAACTATGGCTACACCTTC.

J is TRBJ2-7 and V is TRBV19, with TRBD1 as a possible D gene (5 bases). With 2 bases removed from V and 1 base from J, the gap between germline ends came to 15 bases. Germline values: CDR1 LNHDA, CDR2 SQIVND (reference sequence). The CDR3 has 16 residues. The CDR3 region is CASSIRGLPGSYEQYF. CDR3 sequence (DNA): TGTGCCAGTAGTATAAGGGGTCTACCCGGGTCCTACGAGCAGTACTTC.

V is TRBV2 and J is TRBJ1-5; TRBD1 aligns across 7 bases. Unmatched junction bases numbered 4, after V lost 3 bases and J lost 5 bases. Germline CDR1 reads SNHLY; CDR2 reads FYNNEI. The CDR3 consists of 14 residues. The CDR3 DNA sequence: TGTGCCAGCAGTGATAGGGGGCCCGATCAGCCCCAGCATTTT. As protein: CASSDRGPDQPQHF.

The chain combines TRBV28 with TRBJ1-6; tentative D call: TRBD1 (5 bases). Germline CDR1 reads MDHEN; CDR2 reads SYDVKM. V lost 5 bases to trimming and J lost 8 bases, with 22 bases between them. The CDR3 extends over 17 amino acids. The CDR3 DNA reads TGTGCCAGCAGTCCACCCGGGGAGGGACTAACCGATTCACCCCTCCACTTT. Translation gives CASSPPGEGLTDSPLHF.

The chain uses TRBV5-4 and TRBJ2-2, with D hard to call. CDR3 length: 16 residues. Germline V gene lookup returns CDR1 SGHNT and CDR2 YYREEE (reference sequence). Trimming shortened V by 0 bases and J by 0 bases, and 9 bases separated the two germline ends. CDR3 bases: TGTGCCAGCAGCTTGGTTCGCCAGGCGAACACCGGGGAGCTGTTTTTT. Amino acid sequence: CASSLVRQANTGELFF.

DNA for the CDR3: TGCGCCAGCAGCTTGGATAGCGGGGGACGGAATGAGCAGTTCTTC. Residues: CASSLDSGGRNEQFF. The chain uses TRBV5-1 and TRBJ2-1, with 9 bases lining up with TRBD2. Losses at the gene ends were 0 bases for V and 7 bases for J; bases not matched to a gene: 5. This CDR3 contains 15 residues. Germline loops: CDR1 SGHRS, CDR2 YFSETQ.

V is TRBV7-9 and J is TRBJ1-1, with 8 bases lining up with TRBD1. The CDR3 is 15 residues long. The ends lost 5 bases at V and 1 base at J; junction bases unmatched: 6. Germline loops: CDR1 SEHNR, CDR2 FQNEAQ (reference sequence). CDR3 in DNA: TGTGCCAGCAGCATTCCGACAGGGGAGAACACTGAAGCTTTCTTT. Protein sequence: CASSIPTGENTEAFF.

The V call is TRBV10-2, the J call TRBJ2-3; weak D call: TRBD1 (5 bases). Germline CDR1 WSHSY, CDR2 SAAADI. V was clipped by 2 bases and J by 2 bases, with 8 bases between them. The CDR3 runs 14 residues. CDR3 sequence reads: CASSEVTVTDTQYF. The CDR3 region has the DNA TGCGCCAGCAGTGAGGTGACAGTCACAGATACGCAGTATTTT.

The V gene is TRBV7-8, the J gene TRBJ2-7, with a weak D call TRBD2 (7 bases). Deletions cut 5 bases from V and 0 bases from J, with 14 bases between. CDR1 SGHVS and CDR2 FQNEAQ come from the germline V gene. This CDR3 contains 15 residues. CDR3 amino acids: CASSNGGGISYEQYF. CDR3 sequence (DNA): TGTGCCAGCAGCAATGGGGGGGGCATCTCCTACGAGCAGTACTTC.

This clone was counted once. This rearrangement joins TRBV6-5 to TRBJ2-7; 13 bases line up with TRBD2. The CDR3 runs 16 residues. Germline CDR1 and CDR2: MNHEY and SVGAGI. Unmatched junction bases numbered 3, after V lost 0 bases and J lost 4 bases. The CDR3 spells CASSYSETSGRYEQYF. For the CDR3, the DNA is TGTGCCAGCAGTTACTCCGAGACTAGCGGGAGGTACGAGCAGTACTTC.

The rearrangement links TRBV20-1 to TRBJ2-7; D not certain. Germline V gene data show CDR1 as DFQATT and CDR2 as SNEGSKA (reference sequence). Trimming pared 3 bases from V and 2 bases from J, leaving 11 bases between. This CDR3 contains 13 residues. The CDR3 region has the DNA TGCAGTGCTAGTTGGCGAGACACCTACGAGCAGTACTTC. Translated: CSASWRDTYEQYF.

Of note for this clone: At one end the junction does not follow the germline gene, possibly because of a read error. This chain joins TRBV7-9 and TRBJ1-2; 8 bases agree with TRBD1. The CDR3 length is 15 residues. Germline assignment: CDR1 SEHNR and CDR2 FQNEAQ (reference sequence). The CDR3 nucleotides are TGTGCCAGCAGCTTAGAGAGCCCAGGGGGCCACGGTCCACCTTTC. This gives the protein CASSLESPGGHGPPF. The full variable domain, its missing parts supplied by reference TRBV7-9 and TRBJ1-2, is DTGVSQNPRHKITKRGQNVTFRCDPISEHNRLYWYRQTLGQGPEFLTYFQNEAQLEKSRLLSDRFSAERPKGSFSTLEIQRTEQGDSAMYLCASSLESPGGHGPPFGSGTRLTVV.

The DNA of the CDR3 is TGTGCCAGCAGTTTCCTGTACCAAGAGACCCAGTACTTC. It encodes CASSFLYQETQYF. The gene calls are TRBV27 and TRBJ2-5; D is uncertain. Deletions cut 3 bases from V and 0 bases from J, with 5 bases between. This CDR3 comprises 13 residues. Per the germline V gene, CDR1 is MNHEY and CDR2 is SMNVEV (reference sequence).

This clone was picked up one time. V is TRBV5-1 and J is TRBJ1-1, with D hard to call. Germline V gene data show CDR1 as SGHRS and CDR2 as YFSETQ. Trimming removed 1 base at V and 2 bases at J, with 9 bases between. CDR3 size: 14 residues. The CDR3 DNA follows: TGCGCCAGCAGCTTGTTCGGGTTCAACACTGAAGCTTTCTTT. This sequence encodes CASSLFGFNTEAFF.

DNA of the CDR3: TGTGCCTGGAGCGGAGTCCTTCGTGGCTACACCTTC. Its protein is CAWSGVLRGYTF. V and J are TRBV30 and TRBJ1-2; D unresolved. The germline V gene encodes CDR1 GTSNPN and CDR2 SVGIG (reference sequence). The CDR3 contains 12 residues. V lost 3 bases, J lost 7 bases, and 12 bases lay in between. Combining the CDR3 with reference TRBV30 and TRBJ1-2 gives the whole variable domain SQTIHQWPATLVQPVGSPLSLECTVEGTSNPNLYWYRQAAGRGLQLLFYSVGIGQISSEVPQNLSASRPQDRQFILSSKKLLLSDSGFYLCAWSGVLRGYTFGSGTRLTVV.

There are a few counts of this clone. The chain links TRBV5-1 to TRBJ1-4, with a weak D call TRBD1 (5 bases). CDR3 size: 14 residues. V was trimmed by 5 bases and J by 5 bases, leaving 13 bases between them. Germline V lookup: CDR1 SGHRS, CDR2 YFSETQ. The CDR3 is CASSRDSPNEKLFF. Written as DNA, the CDR3 is TGCGCCAGCAGTAGAGACAGCCCCAATGAAAAACTGTTTTTT. Drawing the rest from reference TRBV5-1 and TRBJ1-4, the complete variable domain is KAGVTQTPRYLIKTRGQQVTLSCSPISGHRSVSWYQQTPGQGLQFLFEYFSETQRNKGNFPGRFSGRQFSNSRSEMNVSTLELGDSALYLCASSRDSPNEKLFFGSGTQLSVL.

V usage is TRBV30 and J usage is TRBJ1-5; D is undetermined. The CDR3 contains 13 residues. V lost 3 bases and J lost 4, with 10 bases in between. The V gene's germline CDR1 is GTSNPN and CDR2 SVGIG (reference sequence). The CDR3: CAWSANENQPQHF. CDR3 nucleotides: TGTGCCTGGAGCGCTAACGAAAATCAGCCCCAGCATTTT.